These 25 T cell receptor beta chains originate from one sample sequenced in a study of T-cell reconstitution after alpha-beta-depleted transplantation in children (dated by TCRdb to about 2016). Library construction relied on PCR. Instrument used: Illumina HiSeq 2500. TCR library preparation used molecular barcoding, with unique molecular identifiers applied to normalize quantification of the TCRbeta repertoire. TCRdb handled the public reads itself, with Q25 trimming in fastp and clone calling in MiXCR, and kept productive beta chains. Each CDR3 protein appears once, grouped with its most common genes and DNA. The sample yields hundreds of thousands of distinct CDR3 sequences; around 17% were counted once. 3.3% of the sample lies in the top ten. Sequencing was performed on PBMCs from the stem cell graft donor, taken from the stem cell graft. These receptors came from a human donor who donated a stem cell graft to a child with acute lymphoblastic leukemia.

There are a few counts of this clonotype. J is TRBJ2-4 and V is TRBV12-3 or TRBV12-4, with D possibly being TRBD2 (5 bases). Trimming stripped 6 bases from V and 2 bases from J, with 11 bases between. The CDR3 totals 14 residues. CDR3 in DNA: TGTGCCAGCAGGTTGGCGGGTACCAAAAACATTCAGTACTTC. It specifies CASRLAGTKNIQYF.

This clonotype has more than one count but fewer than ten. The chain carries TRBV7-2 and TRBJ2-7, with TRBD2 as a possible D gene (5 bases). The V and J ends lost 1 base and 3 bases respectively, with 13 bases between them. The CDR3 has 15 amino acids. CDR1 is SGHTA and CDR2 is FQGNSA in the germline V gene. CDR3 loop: CASSLVLAGHYEQYF. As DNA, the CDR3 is TGTGCCAGCAGCTTAGTCCTGGCGGGCCACTACGAGCAGTACTTC.

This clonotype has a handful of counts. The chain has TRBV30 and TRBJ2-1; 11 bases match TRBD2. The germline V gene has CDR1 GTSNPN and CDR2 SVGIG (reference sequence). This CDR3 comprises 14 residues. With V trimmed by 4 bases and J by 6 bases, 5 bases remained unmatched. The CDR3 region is CAWIGTSGRNEQFF. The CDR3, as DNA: TGTGCCTGGATTGGGACTAGCGGCCGCAATGAGCAGTTCTTC.

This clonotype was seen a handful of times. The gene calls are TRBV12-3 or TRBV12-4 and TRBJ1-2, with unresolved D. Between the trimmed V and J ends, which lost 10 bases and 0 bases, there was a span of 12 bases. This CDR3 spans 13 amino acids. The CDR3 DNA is TGTGCCACCCTGTCGGGGACTAACTATGGCTACACCTTC. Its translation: CATLSGTNYGYTF.

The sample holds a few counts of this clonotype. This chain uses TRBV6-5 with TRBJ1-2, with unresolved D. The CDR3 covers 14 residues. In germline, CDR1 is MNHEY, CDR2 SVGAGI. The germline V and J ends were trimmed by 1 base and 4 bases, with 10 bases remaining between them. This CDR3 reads CASSYYRVTYGYTF. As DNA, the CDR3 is TGTGCCAGCAGTTACTACAGAGTGACCTATGGCTACACCTTC.

This CDR3 is CASSPWTGKGQPQHF. The CDR3 DNA sequence: TGCGCCAGCAGCCCTTGGACAGGGAAGGGTCAGCCCCAGCATTTT. The gene calls are TRBV4-1 and TRBJ1-5; 8 nucleotides align to TRBD1. The J segment lost 6 bases and the V segment lost 4 bases, leaving 8 bases of the junction unmatched. Looked up from germline, CDR1 is MGHRA and CDR2 is YSYEKL. The CDR3 spans 15 residues.

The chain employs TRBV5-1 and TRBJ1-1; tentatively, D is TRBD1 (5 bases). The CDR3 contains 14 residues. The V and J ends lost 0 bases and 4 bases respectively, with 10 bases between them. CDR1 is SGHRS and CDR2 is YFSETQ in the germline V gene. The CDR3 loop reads CASSLAVRATEAFF. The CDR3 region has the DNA TGCGCCAGCAGCTTGGCTGTCAGGGCCACTGAAGCTTTCTTT.

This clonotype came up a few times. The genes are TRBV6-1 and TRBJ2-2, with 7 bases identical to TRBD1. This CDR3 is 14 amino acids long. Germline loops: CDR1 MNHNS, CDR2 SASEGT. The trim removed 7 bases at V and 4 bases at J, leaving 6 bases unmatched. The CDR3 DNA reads TGTGCCAGCATCCCGGGACAGCTCACCGGGGAGCTGTTTTTT. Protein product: CASIPGQLTGELFF.

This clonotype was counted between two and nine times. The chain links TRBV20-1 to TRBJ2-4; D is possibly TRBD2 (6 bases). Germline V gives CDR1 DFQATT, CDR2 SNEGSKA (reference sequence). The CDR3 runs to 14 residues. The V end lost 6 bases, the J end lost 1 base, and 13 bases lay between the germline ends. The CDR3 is CSADDGSAKNIQYF. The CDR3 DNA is TGCAGTGCCGACGACGGGAGTGCCAAAAACATTCAGTACTTC.

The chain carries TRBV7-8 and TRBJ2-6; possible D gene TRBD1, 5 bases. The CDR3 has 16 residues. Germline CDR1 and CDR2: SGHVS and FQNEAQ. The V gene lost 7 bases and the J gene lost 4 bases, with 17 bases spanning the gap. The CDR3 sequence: CASTEQVRLGANVLTF. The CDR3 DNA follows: TGTGCCAGCACCGAACAGGTCCGCTTGGGGGCCAACGTCCTGACTTTC.

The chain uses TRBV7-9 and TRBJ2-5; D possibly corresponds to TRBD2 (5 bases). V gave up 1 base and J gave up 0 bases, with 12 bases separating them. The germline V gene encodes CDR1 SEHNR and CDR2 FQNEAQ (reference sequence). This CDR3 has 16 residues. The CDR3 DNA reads TGTGCCAGCAGCTTAGTTCCCGGGAAGAACCAAGAGACCCAGTACTTC. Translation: CASSLVPGKNQETQYF.

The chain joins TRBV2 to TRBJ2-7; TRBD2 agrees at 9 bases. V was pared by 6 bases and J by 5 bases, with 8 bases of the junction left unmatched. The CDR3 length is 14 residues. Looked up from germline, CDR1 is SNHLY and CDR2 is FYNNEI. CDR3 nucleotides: TGTGCCAGCAGATTAGGGACTAGCAGCCACGAGCAGTACTTC. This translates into CASRLGTSSHEQYF.

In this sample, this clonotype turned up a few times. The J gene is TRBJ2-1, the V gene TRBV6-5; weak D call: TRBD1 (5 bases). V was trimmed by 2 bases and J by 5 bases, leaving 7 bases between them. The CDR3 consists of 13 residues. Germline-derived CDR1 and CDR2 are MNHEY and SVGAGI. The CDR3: CASSYRQNNEQFF. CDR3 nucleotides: TGTGCCAGCAGTTACAGACAGAACAATGAGCAGTTCTTC.

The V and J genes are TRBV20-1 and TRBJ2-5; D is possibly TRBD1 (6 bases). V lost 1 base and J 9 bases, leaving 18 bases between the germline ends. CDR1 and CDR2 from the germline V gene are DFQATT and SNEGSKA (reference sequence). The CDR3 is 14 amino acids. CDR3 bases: TGCAGTGCTAGAGCAGGGACAAAAAGTGGGGCCCAGTACTTC. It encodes CSARAGTKSGAQYF.

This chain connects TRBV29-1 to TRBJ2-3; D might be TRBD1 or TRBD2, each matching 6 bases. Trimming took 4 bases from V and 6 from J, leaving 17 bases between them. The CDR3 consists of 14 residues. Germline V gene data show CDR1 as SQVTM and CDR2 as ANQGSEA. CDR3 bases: TGCAGCGTTGTGGGGGGCCTTGACGCGGATACGCAGTATTTT. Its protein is CSVVGGLDADTQYF.

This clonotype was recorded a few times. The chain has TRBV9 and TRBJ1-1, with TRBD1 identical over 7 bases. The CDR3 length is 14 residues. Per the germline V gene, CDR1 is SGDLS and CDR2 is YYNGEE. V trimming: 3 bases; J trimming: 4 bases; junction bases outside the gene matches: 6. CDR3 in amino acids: CASSGDTGATEAFF. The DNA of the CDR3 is TGTGCCAGCAGCGGAGACACAGGGGCCACTGAAGCTTTCTTT. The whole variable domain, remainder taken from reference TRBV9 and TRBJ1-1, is DSGVTQTPKHLITATGQRVTLRCSPRSGDLSVYWYQQSLDQGLQFLIQYYNGEERAKGNILERFSAQQFPDLHSELNLSSLELGDSALYFCASSGDTGATEAFFGQGTRLTVV.

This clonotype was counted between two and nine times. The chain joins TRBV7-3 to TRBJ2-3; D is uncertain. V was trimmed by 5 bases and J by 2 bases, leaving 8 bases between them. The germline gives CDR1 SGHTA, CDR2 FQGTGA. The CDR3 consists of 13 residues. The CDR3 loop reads CASSGRITDTQYF. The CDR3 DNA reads TGTGCCAGCAGCGGACGAATCACAGATACGCAGTATTTT.

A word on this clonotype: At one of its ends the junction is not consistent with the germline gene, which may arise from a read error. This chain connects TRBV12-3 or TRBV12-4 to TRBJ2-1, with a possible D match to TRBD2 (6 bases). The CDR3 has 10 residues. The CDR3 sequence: CASSPRGPIF. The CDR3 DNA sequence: TGTGCCAGCAGTCCGCGGGGACCCATCTTC.

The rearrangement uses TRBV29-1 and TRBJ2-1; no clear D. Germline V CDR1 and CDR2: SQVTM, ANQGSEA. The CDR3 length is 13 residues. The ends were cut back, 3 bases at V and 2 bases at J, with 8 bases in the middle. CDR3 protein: CSVETSTYNEQFF. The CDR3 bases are TGCAGCGTTGAGACGTCTACCTACAATGAGCAGTTCTTC.

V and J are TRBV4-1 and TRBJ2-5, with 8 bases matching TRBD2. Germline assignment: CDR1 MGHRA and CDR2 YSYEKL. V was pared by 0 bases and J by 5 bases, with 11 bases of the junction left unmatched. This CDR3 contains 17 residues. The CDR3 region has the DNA TGCGCCAGCAGCCAAGATCGAAGCGGGGGATCGGGGGAGACCCAGTACTTC. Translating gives CASSQDRSGGSGETQYF.

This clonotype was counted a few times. CDR3 protein: CSARGTSGRAPGELFF. The CDR3 DNA sequence: TGCAGTGCTCGGGGCACTAGCGGGAGGGCCCCCGGGGAGCTGTTTTTT. V and J are TRBV20-1 and TRBJ2-2; 13 nucleotides align to TRBD2. With V trimmed by 5 bases and J by 6 bases, 9 bases remained unmatched. Germline V lookup: CDR1 DFQATT, CDR2 SNEGSKA (reference sequence). The CDR3 length is 16 residues.

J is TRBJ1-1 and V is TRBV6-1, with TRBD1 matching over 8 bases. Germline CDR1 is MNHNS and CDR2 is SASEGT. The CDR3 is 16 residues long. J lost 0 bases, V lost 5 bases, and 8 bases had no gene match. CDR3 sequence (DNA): TGTGCCAGCAGTCCATCCGGGACAGGAATGAACACTGAAGCTTTCTTT. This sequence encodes CASSPSGTGMNTEAFF.

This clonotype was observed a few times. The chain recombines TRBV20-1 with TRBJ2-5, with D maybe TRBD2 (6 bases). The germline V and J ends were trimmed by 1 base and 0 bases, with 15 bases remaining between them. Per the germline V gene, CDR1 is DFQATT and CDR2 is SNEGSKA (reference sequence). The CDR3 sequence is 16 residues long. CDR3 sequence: CSARGDGSRYQETQYF. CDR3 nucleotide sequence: TGCAGTGCTAGAGGTGACGGGAGTAGGTACCAAGAGACCCAGTACTTC.

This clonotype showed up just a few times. The CDR3 here is CASSRPQGRSEAFF. Here the CDR3 DNA reads TGTGCCAGCAGCCGCCCGCAGGGTAGATCTGAAGCTTTCTTT. The chain is built from TRBV11-2 and TRBJ1-1; possibly TRBD1 for D (5 bases). This CDR3 has 14 amino acids. Trimming shortened V by 5 bases and J by 6 bases, and 16 bases separated the two germline ends. Germline V gives CDR1 SGHAT, CDR2 FQNNGV.

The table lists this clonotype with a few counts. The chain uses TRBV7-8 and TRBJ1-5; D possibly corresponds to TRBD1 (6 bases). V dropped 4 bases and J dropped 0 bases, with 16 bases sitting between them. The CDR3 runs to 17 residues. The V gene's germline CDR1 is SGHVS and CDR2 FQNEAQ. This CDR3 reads CASSYGLQGLSNQPQHF. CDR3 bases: TGTGCCAGCAGCTACGGATTACAGGGACTTAGCAATCAGCCCCAGCATTTT.